This T cell receptor (beta chain) appears in the sequencing data of a study of T cell repertoires in aging, cancer and after chemotherapy. Study at large: Healthy donor repertoires were recorded over several months to years and showed clear clonal overlap. The study, taken as a whole, reports: These repertoire data do not allow conclusions about immunological memory after chemotherapy.

A mixed TRB-A/B primer pool amplified rearranged TRB by multiplex touch-down PCR. TCRdb recomputed calls from the multiplex PCR reads with MiXCR, one row per CDR3 protein. The profile shows about 8,000 distinct CDR3 sequences, 45% to 55% of them singletons. As concerns this clonotype: Its antigen remains unknown.

The template was genomic DNA from peripheral blood, not RNA. This sequence was found in a human donor in good health. Specimen: blood.

CDR3 sequence reads: CASSPGQGREKLFF. DNA of the CDR3: TGTGCCAGCTCACCGGGACAGGGCCGGGAAAAACTGTTTTTT. J is TRBJ1-4 and V is TRBV18; 9 positions agree with TRBD1. The junction had 4 bases not matched to a gene; V was cut back by 3 bases and J by 8 bases. Germline-derived CDR1 and CDR2 are KGHSH and LQKENI. This CDR3 comprises 14 residues.